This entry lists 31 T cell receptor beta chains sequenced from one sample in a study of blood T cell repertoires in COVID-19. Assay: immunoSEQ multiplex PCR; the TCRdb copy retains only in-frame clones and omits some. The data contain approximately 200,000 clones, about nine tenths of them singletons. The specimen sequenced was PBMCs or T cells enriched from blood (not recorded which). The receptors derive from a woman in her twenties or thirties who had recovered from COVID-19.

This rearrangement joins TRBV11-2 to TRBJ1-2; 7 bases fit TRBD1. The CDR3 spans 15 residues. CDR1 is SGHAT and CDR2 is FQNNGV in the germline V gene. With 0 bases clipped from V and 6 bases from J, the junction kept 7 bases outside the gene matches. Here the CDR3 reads CASSLDRPGGDGYTF. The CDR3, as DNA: TGTGCCAGCAGCTTAGATCGGCCAGGGGGAGATGGCTACACCTTC.

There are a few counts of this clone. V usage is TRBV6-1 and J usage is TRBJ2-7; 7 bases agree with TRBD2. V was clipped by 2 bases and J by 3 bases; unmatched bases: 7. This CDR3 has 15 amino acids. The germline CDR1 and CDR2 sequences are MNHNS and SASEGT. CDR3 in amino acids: CASSEFGGGYYEQYF. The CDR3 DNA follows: TGTGCCAGCAGTGAATTCGGGGGAGGGTACTACGAGCAGTACTTC.

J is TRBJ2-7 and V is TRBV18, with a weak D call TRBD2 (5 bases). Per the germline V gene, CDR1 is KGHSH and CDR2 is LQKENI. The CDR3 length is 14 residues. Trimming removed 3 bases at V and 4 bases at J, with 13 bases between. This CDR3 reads CASSPPTSGYEQYF. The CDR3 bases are TGTGCCAGCTCACCCCCGACATCGGGATACGAGCAGTACTTC.

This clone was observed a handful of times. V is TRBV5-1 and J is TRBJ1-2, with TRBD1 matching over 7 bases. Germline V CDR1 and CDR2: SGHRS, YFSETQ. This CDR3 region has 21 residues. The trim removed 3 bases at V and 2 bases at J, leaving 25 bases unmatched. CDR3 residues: CASSSRSPGQPPVTINYGYTF. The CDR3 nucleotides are TGCGCCAGCAGCTCGAGATCTCCGGGACAGCCGCCCGTTACTATCAACTATGGCTACACCTTC.

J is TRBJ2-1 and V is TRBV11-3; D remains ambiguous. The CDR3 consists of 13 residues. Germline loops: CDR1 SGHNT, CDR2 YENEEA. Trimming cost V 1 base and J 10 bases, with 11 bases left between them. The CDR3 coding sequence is TGTGCCAGCAGCTTAGGAGAGGCCGCCGAGCAGTTCTTC. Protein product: CASSLGEAAEQFF. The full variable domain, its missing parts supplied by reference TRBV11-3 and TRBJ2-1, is EAGVVQSPRYKIIEKKQPVAFWCNPISGHNTLYWYLQNLGQGPELLIRYENEEAVDDSQLPKDRFSAERLKGVDSTLKIQPAELGDSAVYLCASSLGEAAEQFFGPGTRLTVL.

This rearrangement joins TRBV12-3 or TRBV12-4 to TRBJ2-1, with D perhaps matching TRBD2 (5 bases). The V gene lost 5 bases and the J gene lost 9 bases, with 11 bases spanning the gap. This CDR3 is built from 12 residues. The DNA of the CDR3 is TGTGCCAGCAGTACGGTGGCGGGTGAGCAGTTCTTC. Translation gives CASSTVAGEQFF.

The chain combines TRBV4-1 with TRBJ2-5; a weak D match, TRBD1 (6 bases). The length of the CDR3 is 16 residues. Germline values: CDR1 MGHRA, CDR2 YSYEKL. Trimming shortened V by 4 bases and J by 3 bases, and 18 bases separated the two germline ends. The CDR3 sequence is CASSPNGPGQKETQYF. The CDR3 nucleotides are TGCGCCAGCAGCCCAAATGGGCCGGGACAAAAAGAGACCCAGTACTTC.

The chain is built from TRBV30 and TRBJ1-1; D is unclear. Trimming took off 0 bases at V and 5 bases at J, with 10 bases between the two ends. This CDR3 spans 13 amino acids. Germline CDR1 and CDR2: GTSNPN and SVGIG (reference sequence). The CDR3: CAWSVRGMTEAFF. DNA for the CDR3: TGTGCCTGGAGTGTAAGAGGGATGACTGAAGCTTTCTTT.

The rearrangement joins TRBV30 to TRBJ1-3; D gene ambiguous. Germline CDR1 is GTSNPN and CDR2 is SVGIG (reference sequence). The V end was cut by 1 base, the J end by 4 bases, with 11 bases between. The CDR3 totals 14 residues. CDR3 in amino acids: CAWSARTGGNTIYF. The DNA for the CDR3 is TGTGCCTGGAGTGCCCGGACGGGGGGAAACACCATATATTTT. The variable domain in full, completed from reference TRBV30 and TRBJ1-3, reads SQTIHQWPATLVQPVGSPLSLECTVEGTSNPNLYWYRQAAGRGLQLLFYSVGIGQISSEVPQNLSASRPQDRQFILSSKKLLLSDSGFYLCAWSARTGGNTIYFGEGSWLTVV.

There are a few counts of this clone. CDR3 in DNA: TGTGCCTGGAGTGGGGGGGAGGCCCTAAGCAATCAGCCCCAGCATTTT. Its protein is CAWSGGEALSNQPQHF. V usage is TRBV30 and J usage is TRBJ1-5, with D maybe TRBD1 (5 bases). This CDR3 has 16 residues. Trimming took off 1 base at V and 1 base at J, with 14 bases between the two ends. The germline V gene has CDR1 GTSNPN and CDR2 SVGIG (reference sequence).

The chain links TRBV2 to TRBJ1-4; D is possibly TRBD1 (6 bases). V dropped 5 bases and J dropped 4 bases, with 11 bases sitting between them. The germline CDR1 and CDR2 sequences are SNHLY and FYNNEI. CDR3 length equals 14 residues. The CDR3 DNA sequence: TGTGCCAGCAGTTACGACAGGAATAATGAAAAACTGTTTTTT. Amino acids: CASSYDRNNEKLFF.

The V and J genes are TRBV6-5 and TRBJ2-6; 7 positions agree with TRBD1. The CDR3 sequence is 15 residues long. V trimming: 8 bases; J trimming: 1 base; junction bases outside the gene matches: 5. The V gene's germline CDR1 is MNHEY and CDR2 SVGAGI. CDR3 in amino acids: CASGTADSGANVLTF. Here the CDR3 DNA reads TGTGCCAGCGGGACAGCCGATTCTGGGGCCAACGTCCTGACTTTC.

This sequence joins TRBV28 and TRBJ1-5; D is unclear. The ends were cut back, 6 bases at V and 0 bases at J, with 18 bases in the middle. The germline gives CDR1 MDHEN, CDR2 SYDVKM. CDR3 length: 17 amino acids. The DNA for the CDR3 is TGTGCCAGCAGCCCCCACACAGACACTTATAGCAATCAGCCCCAGCATTTT. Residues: CASSPHTDTYSNQPQHF.

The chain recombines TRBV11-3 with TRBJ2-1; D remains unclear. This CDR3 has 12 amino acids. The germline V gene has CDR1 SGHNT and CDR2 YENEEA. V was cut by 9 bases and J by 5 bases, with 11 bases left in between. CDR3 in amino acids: CASRGSNNEQFF. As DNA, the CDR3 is TGTGCCAGTCGCGGATCCAACAATGAGCAGTTCTTC. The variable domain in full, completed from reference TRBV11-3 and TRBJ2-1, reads EAGVVQSPRYKIIEKKQPVAFWCNPISGHNTLYWYLQNLGQGPELLIRYENEEAVDDSQLPKDRFSAERLKGVDSTLKIQPAELGDSAVYLCASRGSNNEQFFGPGTRLTVL.

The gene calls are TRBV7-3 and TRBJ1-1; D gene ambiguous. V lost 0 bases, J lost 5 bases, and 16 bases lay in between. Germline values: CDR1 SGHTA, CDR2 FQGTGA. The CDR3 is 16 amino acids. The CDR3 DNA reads TGTGCCAGCAGCTTAACAGGATTTACCCTACAGACTGAAGCTTTCTTT. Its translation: CASSLTGFTLQTEAFF.

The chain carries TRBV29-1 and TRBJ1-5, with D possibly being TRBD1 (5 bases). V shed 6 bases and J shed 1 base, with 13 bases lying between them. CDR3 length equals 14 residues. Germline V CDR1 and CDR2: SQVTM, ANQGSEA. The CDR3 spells CSVQGVGSNQPQHF. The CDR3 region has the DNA TGCAGCGTACAAGGGGTCGGGAGCAATCAGCCCCAGCATTTT.

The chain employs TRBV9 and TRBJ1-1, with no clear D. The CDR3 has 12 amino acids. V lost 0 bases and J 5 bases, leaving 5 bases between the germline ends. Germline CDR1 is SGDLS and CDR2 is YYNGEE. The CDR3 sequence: CASSVGGTEAFF. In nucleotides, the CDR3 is TGTGCCAGCAGCGTAGGCGGGACTGAAGCTTTCTTT.

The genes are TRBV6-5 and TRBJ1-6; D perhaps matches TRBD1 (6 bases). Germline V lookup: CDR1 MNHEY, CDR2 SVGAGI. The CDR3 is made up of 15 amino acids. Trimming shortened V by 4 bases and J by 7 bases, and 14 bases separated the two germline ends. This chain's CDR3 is CASSSFDQGNSPLHF. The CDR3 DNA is TGTGCCAGCAGTTCTTTCGACCAGGGGAATTCACCCCTCCACTTT.

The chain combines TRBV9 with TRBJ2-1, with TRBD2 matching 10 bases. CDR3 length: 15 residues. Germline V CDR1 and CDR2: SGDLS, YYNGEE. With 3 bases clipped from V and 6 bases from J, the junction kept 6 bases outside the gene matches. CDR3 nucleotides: TGTGCCAGCAGCGGGGTAGCGGGGGGTTTCAATGAGCAGTTCTTC. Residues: CASSGVAGGFNEQFF.

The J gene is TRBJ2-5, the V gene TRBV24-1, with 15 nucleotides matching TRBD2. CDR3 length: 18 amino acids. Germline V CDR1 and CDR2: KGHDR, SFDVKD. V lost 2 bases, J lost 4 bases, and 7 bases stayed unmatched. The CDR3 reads CATSDSGLAGGSAETQYF. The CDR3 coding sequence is TGTGCCACCAGTGATTCGGGACTAGCGGGAGGATCGGCAGAGACCCAGTACTTC.

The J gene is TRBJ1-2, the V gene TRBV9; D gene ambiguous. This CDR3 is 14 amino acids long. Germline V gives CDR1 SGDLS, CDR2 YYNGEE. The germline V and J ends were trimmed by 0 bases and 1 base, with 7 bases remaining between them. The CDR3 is CASSVGTSNYGYTF. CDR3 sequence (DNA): TGTGCCAGCAGCGTAGGAACCAGTAACTATGGCTACACCTTC.

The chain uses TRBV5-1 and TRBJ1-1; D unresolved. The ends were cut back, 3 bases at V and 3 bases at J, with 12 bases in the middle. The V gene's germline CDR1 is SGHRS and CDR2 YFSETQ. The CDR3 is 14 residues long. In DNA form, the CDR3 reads TGCGCCAGCAGCTCCCCCCCGGAGGACACTGAAGCTTTCTTT. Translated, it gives CASSSPPEDTEAFF.

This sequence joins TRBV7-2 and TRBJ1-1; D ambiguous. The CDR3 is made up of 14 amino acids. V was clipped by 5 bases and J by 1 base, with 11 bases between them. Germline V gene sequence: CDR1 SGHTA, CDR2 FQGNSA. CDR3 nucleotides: TGTGCCAGCAGCATAATCAGCGAGAACACTGAAGCTTTCTTT. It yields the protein CASSIISENTEAFF.

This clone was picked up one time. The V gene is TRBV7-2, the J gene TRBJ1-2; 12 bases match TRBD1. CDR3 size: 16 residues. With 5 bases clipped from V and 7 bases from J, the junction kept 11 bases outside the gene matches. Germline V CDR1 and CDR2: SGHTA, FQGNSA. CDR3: CASSPVGTGGASGYTF. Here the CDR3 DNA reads TGTGCCAGCAGCCCCGTCGGGACAGGGGGCGCGAGTGGCTACACCTTC. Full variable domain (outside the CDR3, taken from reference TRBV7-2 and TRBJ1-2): GAGVSQSPSNKVTEKGKDVELRCDPISGHTALYWYRQSLGQGLEFLIYFQGNSAPDKSGLPSDRFSAERTGGSVSTLTIQRTQQEDSAVYLCASSPVGTGGASGYTFGSGTRLTVV.

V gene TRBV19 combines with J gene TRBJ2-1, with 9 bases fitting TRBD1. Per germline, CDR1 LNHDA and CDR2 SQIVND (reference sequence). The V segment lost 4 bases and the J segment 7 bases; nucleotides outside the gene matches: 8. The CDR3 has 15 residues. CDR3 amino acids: CASSRPGQGSNEQFF. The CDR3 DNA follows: TGTGCCAGTAGTAGGCCGGGACAGGGATCTAATGAGCAGTTCTTC.

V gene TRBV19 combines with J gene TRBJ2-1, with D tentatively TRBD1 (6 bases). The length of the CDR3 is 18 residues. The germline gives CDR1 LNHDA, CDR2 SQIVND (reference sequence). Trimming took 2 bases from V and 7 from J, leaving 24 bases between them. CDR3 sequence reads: CASSIWAVGRGRQNEQFF. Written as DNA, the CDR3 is TGTGCCAGTAGTATATGGGCCGTTGGCAGGGGTCGCCAGAATGAGCAGTTCTTC.

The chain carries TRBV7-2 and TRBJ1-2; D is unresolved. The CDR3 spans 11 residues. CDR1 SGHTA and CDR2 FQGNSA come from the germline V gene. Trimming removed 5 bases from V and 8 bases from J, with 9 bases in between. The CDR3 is CASSQSGGYTF. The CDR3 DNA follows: TGTGCCAGCAGCCAATCTGGCGGCTACACCTTC.

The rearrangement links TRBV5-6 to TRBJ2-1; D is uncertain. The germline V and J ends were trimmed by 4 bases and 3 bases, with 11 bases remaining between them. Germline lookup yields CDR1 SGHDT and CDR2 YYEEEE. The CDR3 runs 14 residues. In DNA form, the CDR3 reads TGTGCCAGCAGCCCTGGCCGACTCTACAATGAGCAGTTCTTC. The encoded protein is CASSPGRLYNEQFF.

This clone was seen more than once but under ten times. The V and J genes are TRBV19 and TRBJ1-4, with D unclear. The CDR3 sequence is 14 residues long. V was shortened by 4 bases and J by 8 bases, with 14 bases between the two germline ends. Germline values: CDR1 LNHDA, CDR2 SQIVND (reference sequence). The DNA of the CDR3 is TGTGCCAGTAGTACCCGGGAGCCCAAAGAAAAACTGTTTTTT. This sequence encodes CASSTREPKEKLFF.

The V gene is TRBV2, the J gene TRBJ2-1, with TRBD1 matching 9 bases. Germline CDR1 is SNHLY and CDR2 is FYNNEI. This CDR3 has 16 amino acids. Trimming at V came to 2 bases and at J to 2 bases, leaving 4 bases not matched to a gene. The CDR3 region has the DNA TGTGCCAGCAGTGAAACCGGGACAGGGACCTACAATGAGCAGTTCTTC. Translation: CASSETGTGTYNEQFF.

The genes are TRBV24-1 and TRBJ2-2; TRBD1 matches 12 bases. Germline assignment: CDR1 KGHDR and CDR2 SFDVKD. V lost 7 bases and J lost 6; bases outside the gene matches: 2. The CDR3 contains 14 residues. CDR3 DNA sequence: TGTGCCACCAGGGGACAGGGGGCAGCCGGGGAGCTGTTTTTT. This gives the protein CATRGQGAAGELFF.